The rows below give T cell receptor beta chains drawn from one sample of a study of T-cell reconstitution after alpha-beta-depleted transplantation in children. Each CDR3 protein is one row after TCRdb ran MiXCR on the PCR reads. The data show 330,000 or so distinct CDR3 sequences, about 9.4% seen once. The material was PBMCs, obtained before TCRalphabeta/CD19-depleted stem cell transplant. The receptors here all came from a boy under two years old with acute myeloid leukemia, due to receive a stem cell transplant. CDR3s include the opening cysteine and the closing phenylalanine or tryptophan. The order of the fields is D gene, clone size, V gene, J gene, CDR3 DNA, CDR3 protein. D genes are given only for firm matches. Clone size is given for some rows only: seen once, a few or many times, or a class if the clone is expanded.

>.|many|TRBV5-1|TRBJ1-5
TGCGCCAGCAGCCTTTCCCCTTGGAATCAGCCCCAGCATTTT
CASSLSPWNQPQHF
>TRBD2|many|TRBV7-3|TRBJ2-3
TGTGCCAGCAGCTCGGGACTAGCGGCAGATACGCAGTATTTT
CASSSGLAADTQYF
>TRBD2|many|TRBV4-1|TRBJ2-5
TGCGCCAGCAGCCAAGGGACTAGCGGTTCTGAGACCCAGTACTTC
CASSQGTSGSETQYF
>TRBD1|many|TRBV5-6|TRBJ2-7
TGTGCCAGCAGCCCGGGACAGGCCGTGGATGAGCAGTACTTC
CASSPGQAVDEQYF
>.|many|TRBV11-2|TRBJ2-7
TGTGCCAGCAGCTTAGATAAGGCCCTTAGGACCTACTCCTACGAGCAGTACTTC
CASSLDKALRTYSYEQYF
>TRBD1|.|TRBV4-3|TRBJ1-5
TGCGCCAGCAGCCAAACAGCCCACAGGGGAGGAAATCAGCCCCAGCATTTT
CASSQTAHRGGNQPQHF
>.|.|TRBV19|TRBJ2-2
TGTGCCAGTAGTATAGACCCCCTAGGGGAGGGGGCAGGGGAGCTGTTTTTT
CASSIDPLGEGAGELFF
>TRBD1|.|TRBV2|TRBJ1-4
TGTGCCATCAGTTTCCTCTCCGGGACAGGGTCCACTAATGAAAAACTGTTTTTT
CAISFLSGTGSTNEKLFF
>TRBD2|.|TRBV5-1|TRBJ2-7
TGCGCCAGCAGCTTTCCCCGGGCTAGCGGGCTAGTCGAGCAGTACTTC
CASSFPRASGLVEQYF
>TRBD2|many|TRBV20-1|TRBJ2-1
TGCAGTGCTAGAGTCGGACTAGGGTTCAATGAGCAGTTCTTC
CSARVGLGFNEQFF
>.|.|TRBV5-4|TRBJ2-3
TGTGCCAGCAGACCCCCTAGGGAAGATACGCAGTATTTT
CASRPPREDTQYF
>TRBD2|many|TRBV7-8|TRBJ2-7
TGTGCCAGCAGCTTTCGTTACTGGGGAGGGCCTTCCTACGAGCAGTACTTC
CASSFRYWGGPSYEQYF